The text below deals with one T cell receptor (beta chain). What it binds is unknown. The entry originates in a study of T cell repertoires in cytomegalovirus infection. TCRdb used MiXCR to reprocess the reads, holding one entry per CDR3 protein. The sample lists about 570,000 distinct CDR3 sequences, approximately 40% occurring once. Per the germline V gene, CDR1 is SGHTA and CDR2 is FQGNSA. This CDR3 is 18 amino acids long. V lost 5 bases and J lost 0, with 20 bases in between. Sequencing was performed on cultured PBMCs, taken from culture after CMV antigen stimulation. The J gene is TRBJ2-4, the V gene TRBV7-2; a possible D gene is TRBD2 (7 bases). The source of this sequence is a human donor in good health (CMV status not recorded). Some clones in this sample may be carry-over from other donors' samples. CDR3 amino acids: CASSLSLLRGPAKNIQYF. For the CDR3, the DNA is TGTGCCAGCAGCCTAAGTCTTCTGCGGGGGCCAGCCAAAAACATTCAGTACTTC. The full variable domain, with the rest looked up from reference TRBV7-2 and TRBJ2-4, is GAGVSQSPSNKVTEKGKDVELRCDPISGHTALYWYRQSLGQGLEFLIYFQGNSAPDKSGLPSDRFSAERTGGSVSTLTIQRTQQEDSAVYLCASSLSLLRGPAKNIQYFGAGTRLSVL.